Shown below are 2 T cell receptor beta chains from a single sample sequenced in a study of tumor-infiltrating lymphocytes in primary liver carcinoma. Starting material of roughly 0.45 ug total RNA yielded TCR beta cDNA via a constant-region primer. Three-round nested multiplex PCR performed with slightly modified ARM-PCR produced the TCR beta libraries. Rounds one and two of PCR, each of 10 cycles, were primed with TRBV1-TRBV30 forward primers and a C-beta reverse primer. Via MiXCR, TCRdb re-called the multiplex PCR reads, giving one row per CDR3 protein. The sample has 150,000 to 200,000 distinct CDR3 sequences; almost 65% are singletons. The source of the blood RNA was unsorted whole blood, and germline DNA was extracted as well. The sample consisted of peripheral blood. These receptors were taken from an older woman with primary liver carcinoma and hepatitis B virus infection.

On this clonotype itself: The junction shows a germline mismatch at one end, possibly a read error. This rearrangement joins TRBV28 to TRBJ1-1, with D unclear. Germline lookup yields CDR1 MDHEN and CDR2 SYDVKM. The CDR3 loop spans 14 amino acids. DNA of the CDR3: TGTGCCAGCAGTTTAGGATCACTGAACATTGAAGCTTTCTTT. This encodes CASSLGSLNIEAFF.

As concerns this clonotype: Germline and junction disagree at one end, which may indicate a read error. The V call is TRBV11-2, the J call TRBJ2-3, with D possibly TRBD2 on 7 matching bases. CDR1 and CDR2 (germline): SGHAT, FQNNGV. The CDR3 consists of 16 residues. The CDR3 DNA is TGTGCCAGCAGCCCGCTTGGCGGGAGAAGGACAGATACGCACTATTTT. As protein: CASSPLGGRRTDTHYF.